This T cell receptor beta chain appears in the sequencing data of a study of Tregs in tolerant kidney transplant recipients (dated by TCRdb to between 2018 and 2021). In the study overall: TCRbeta sequencing was used in the study to identify donor-specific regulatory T cells before combined kidney and bone marrow transplantation, and the identified cells were then tracked after transplant. In a few healthy controls, several methods of expanding Tregs specific for an allogeneic donor were compared by TCRbeta repertoire sequencing.

Thawed PBMCs were FACS-sorted into unstimulated Tregs (CD4+CD25+CD127-), CD4+ non-Tregs (CD4+CD25-), CD4 cells and CD8 cells. Healthy control blood was obtained either as purchased buffy coats or from healthy volunteers. Healthy control blood was processed to PBMCs with a Ficoll density gradient and then cryopreserved, whereas patient PBMCs were collected both before and after transplant. For TCRbeta CDR3 sequencing, genomic DNA was extracted from sorted cells using the QIAGEN DNeasy Blood and Tissue Kit. High-throughput TCRbeta CDR3 sequencing, which included PCR amplification with bias correction and internal controls, was done commercially through immunoSEQ. The original pipeline was this. Unique productive TCRbeta sequences were defined by CDR3 nucleotide sequence when primers matched and otherwise by CDR3 amino acid sequence together with Vbeta and Jbeta genes. As a correction for sorting error, sequences shared between sorted populations at a frequency ratio of 2:1 or less were discarded, and the remaining shared sequences were assigned to the higher population. A sequence was defined as donor-reactive if the sequence was expanded at least 5-fold in CFSE-low cells compared with unstimulated cells and had a frequency of at least 0.01% in CFSE-low cells. Repertoire divergence was quantified by Jensen-Shannon divergence using the top 100 TCRbeta sequences ranked by frequency. When a sample had multiple sequencing runs, each run was corrected for sorting error separately and the runs were then pooled. TCRdb took over this immuneACCESS table, retaining in-frame rearrangements with V and J assigned. Such tables are incomplete; in checked studies, under half of the missing clones stem from an unresolved V gene, and the remainder is unexplained. V and J calls and clone size are those listed in that table; D and trimming were worked out from the DNA. Recorded for this sample are approximately 260,000 clones; about four fifths of them occurred a single time. Of the sample, over 0.5% is held by the ten largest clones.

The cysteine opens and the phenylalanine closes a CDR3 of 15 amino acids. Only the CDR3 portion is preserved as DNA: 45 bases, with reading frame beginning at the first base. From the germline V gene, CDR1 is KGHSH and CDR2 is LQKENI. Clipping removes 3 bases from V and 2 bases from J, with 3 as the unmatched junction base count. Points the paper makes about the study in general: Expanding Tregs with activated donor B cells appeared to identify the most biologically relevant and donor-specific TCRbeta repertoire. The study was constrained by small patient numbers, and validation of the findings is required in larger populations and under other immunosuppression protocols. Although technical replication error seemed to be minimal, the question of biological reproducibility was not addressed directly.

As for this clone: Which antigen it targets is not known. No base qualities exist here, and no much larger clone lies one base off it.

The sample taken for sequencing was CD4+ T cells from blood. This TCR was sampled from a human donor in good health. The receptor chain draws on TRBV18 and TRBJ2-7; the junction holds 11 bases that match TRBD1. DNA sequence: TGTGCCAGCTCACCGGGGGACAGGGGGGCCTACGAGCAGTACTTC. This yields the protein CASSPGDRGAYEQYF. With the portions outside the CDR3 filled from the reference TRBV18 and TRBJ2-7 genes, the complete variable region becomes NAGVMQNPRHLVRRRGQEARLRCSPMKGHSHVYWYRQLPEEGLKFMVYLQKENIIDESGMPKERFSAEFPKEGPSILRIQQVVRGDSAAYFCASSPGDRGAYEQYFGPGTRLTVT.